A single sample is the source of the 17 T cell receptor beta chains below, sequenced in a study of blood T cell repertoires in COVID-19. The protocol was immunoSEQ multiplex PCR, while the TCRdb copy is restricted to in-frame clones and leaves out a portion. The sample gives roughly 260,000 clones, roughly 90% of which show up once; about 6% is in the top ten. Sequencing used PBMCs or T cells enriched from blood (not recorded which). These receptors all come from a woman aged 25 to 39 with acute COVID-19.

The genes are TRBV19 and TRBJ2-7, with D maybe TRBD2 (5 bases). CDR1 LNHDA and CDR2 SQIVND come from the germline V gene (reference sequence). Deletions cut 5 bases from V and 0 bases from J, with 8 bases between. The CDR3 runs 13 residues. CDR3 bases: TGTGCCAGTAGTGAAGACTACTCCTACGAGCAGTACTTC. Encoded protein: CASSEDYSYEQYF.

The V gene is TRBV11-2, the J gene TRBJ2-3; the D gene is possibly TRBD2 (6 bases). In germline, CDR1 is SGHAT, CDR2 FQNNGV. V gave up 0 bases and J gave up 1 base, with 17 bases separating them. The CDR3 covers 18 residues. CDR3 nucleotide sequence: TGTGCCAGCAGCTTAGAGGAAATCTGGACTATTCGCACAGATACGCAGTATTTT. This encodes CASSLEEIWTIRTDTQYF.

The chain joins TRBV7-2 to TRBJ2-3; 11 bases are shared with TRBD2. The V segment lost 5 bases and the J segment 5 bases; nucleotides outside the gene matches: 6. The CDR3 length is 15 residues. In germline, CDR1 is SGHTA, CDR2 FQGNSA. This CDR3 is CASSATSGRRDTQYF. The DNA of the CDR3 is TGTGCCAGCAGCGCTACTAGCGGGAGAAGAGATACGCAGTATTTT.

V usage is TRBV5-1 and J usage is TRBJ2-7, with TRBD1 identical over 7 bases. The CDR3 runs to 16 residues. The germline V gene encodes CDR1 SGHRS and CDR2 YFSETQ. Trimming removed 2 bases from V and 4 bases from J; junction bases left unmatched: 12. CDR3 coding DNA: TGCGCCAGCAGCTTTAGCGAAGGGACAGCCCGTTACGAGCAGTACTTC. Amino acids: CASSFSEGTARYEQYF.

The chain uses TRBV5-6 and TRBJ1-2; no reliable D call. The CDR3 has 15 residues. V lost 0 bases and J 8 bases, leaving 17 bases between the germline ends. Germline CDR1 is SGHDT and CDR2 is YYEEEE. CDR3 sequence: CASSLGSGLRRGYTF. The CDR3 DNA is TGTGCCAGCAGCTTGGGTTCGGGTCTCCGACGGGGCTACACCTTC.

The V call is TRBV3-1 (or the pseudogene TRBV3-2), the J call TRBJ1-2; possible D gene TRBD1, 6 bases. V was pared by 4 bases and J by 3 bases, with 15 bases between. Germline assignment: CDR1 LGHDT and CDR2 YNNKEL (reference sequence). The CDR3 contains 15 residues. The CDR3 loop is CASSLDRGGHYGYTF. For the CDR3, the DNA is TGTGCCAGCAGCCTCGACCGCGGGGGCCACTATGGCTACACCTTC.

The chain couples TRBV5-1 to TRBJ1-4; TRBD1 might be the D (5 bases). Germline-derived CDR1 and CDR2 are SGHRS and YFSETQ. V lost 3 bases, J lost 3 bases, and 12 bases lay in between. This CDR3 spans 15 amino acids. Here the CDR3 reads CASSSWGGANEKLFF. The CDR3 DNA sequence: TGCGCCAGCAGCTCATGGGGGGGAGCTAATGAAAAACTGTTTTTT.

CDR3 sequence: CASRGTGNSPLHF. CDR3 in DNA: TGTGCCAGCAGGGGGACAGGAAATTCACCCCTCCACTTT. The chain joins TRBV27 to TRBJ1-6; 8 nucleotides match TRBD1. Unmatched junction bases numbered 2, after V lost 6 bases and J lost 7 bases. The CDR3 totals 13 residues. Germline V gives CDR1 MNHEY, CDR2 SMNVEV (reference sequence).

The rearrangement links TRBV23-1 to TRBJ2-5; 9 bases map to TRBD1. TRBV23-1 is known as an ORF, though its function is uncertain. After removal of 4 bases from V and 2 bases from J, the junction contained 11 bases not matched to a gene. The CDR3 runs to 17 residues. This CDR3 is CASSRVTGGEGQETQYF. CDR3 bases: TGCGCCAGCAGTCGGGTAACAGGGGGCGAGGGTCAAGAGACCCAGTACTTC.

This clone showed up just once. The gene calls are TRBV6-5 and TRBJ2-7; 10 bases fit TRBD1. The CDR3 length is 12 residues. J gave up 6 bases and V 7 bases, and 3 bases lay outside the gene matches. Per germline, CDR1 MNHEY and CDR2 SVGAGI. CDR3 protein: CASMRTGGEQYF. CDR3 nucleotide sequence: TGTGCCAGCATGAGGACAGGGGGCGAGCAGTACTTC.

Turning to this clone: This likely comes from a read error, as the CDR3 has no conserved phenylalanine or tryptophan at its end. Because the CDR3's place on the DNA is in doubt, the DNA is left out and the CDR3 is given as listed by TCRdb. The chain has TRBV3-1 (or the pseudogene TRBV3-2) and TRBJ1-1. Germline V gene sequence: CDR1 LGHDT, CDR2 YNNKEL (reference sequence). The CDR3 region is 11 residues in length, termini included. CDR3 in amino acids: CASSQDLSFSI.

The rearrangement uses TRBV4-1 and TRBJ1-4; D uncertain. The CDR3 is 16 amino acids. Germline V gene lookup returns CDR1 MGHRA and CDR2 YSYEKL. The V end was cut by 1 base, the J end by 4 bases, with 13 bases between. CDR3 sequence: CASSQVQWADNEKLFF. The CDR3 DNA sequence: TGCGCCAGCAGCCAAGTGCAGTGGGCCGATAATGAAAAACTGTTTTTT.

V is TRBV19 and J is TRBJ2-3, with 9 positions matching TRBD2. V trimming: 8 bases; J trimming: 2 bases; junction bases outside the gene matches: 8. The CDR3 loop spans 15 amino acids. Germline-derived CDR1 and CDR2 are LNHDA and SQIVND (reference sequence). The CDR3 bases are TGTGCCAGTGCCACGAGCGGGGGGCACACAGATACGCAGTATTTT. This codes for CASATSGGHTDTQYF.

The chain is built from TRBV5-1 and TRBJ2-3; 8 bases are shared with TRBD1. The germline V gene has CDR1 SGHRS and CDR2 YFSETQ. This CDR3 region has 15 residues. Trimming removed 4 bases from V and 3 bases from J; junction bases left unmatched: 7. The CDR3 loop is CASSPTRGLTDTQYF. The CDR3 DNA follows: TGCGCCAGCAGCCCGACCAGGGGGCTAACAGATACGCAGTATTTT.

The chain is built from TRBV19 and TRBJ2-5; D is uncertain. Germline V lookup: CDR1 LNHDA, CDR2 SQIVND (reference sequence). V shed 1 base and J shed 3 bases, with 6 bases lying between them. This CDR3 is built from 13 residues. The CDR3 region has the DNA TGTGCCAGTAGTATAGTAGACAAAGAGACCCAGTACTTC. Its translation: CASSIVDKETQYF.

The chain combines TRBV10-3 with TRBJ1-1, with TRBD1 matching 8 bases. Trimming took 10 bases from V and 1 from J; bases not matched to a gene: 5. The CDR3 spans 13 residues. The V gene's germline CDR1 is ENHRY and CDR2 SYGVKD. CDR3 residues: CATWDRKNTEAFF. The DNA of the CDR3 is TGTGCCACCTGGGACAGGAAGAACACTGAAGCTTTCTTT.

This sequence joins TRBV6-2 or TRBV6-3 and TRBJ1-2, with D uncertain. V lost 2 bases and J lost 4, with 11 bases in between. This CDR3 spans 14 amino acids. Germline V CDR1 and CDR2: MNHEY, SVGEGT. The CDR3 loop reads CASSYVAGIYGYTF. In nucleotides, the CDR3 is TGTGCCAGCAGTTACGTCGCAGGCATCTATGGCTACACCTTC.